The rows below give T cell receptor beta chains drawn from one sample of a study of blood T cells in healthy people across ages. One entry per CDR3 protein results from TCRdb running MiXCR on the 5' RACE reads. The repertoire holds about 970,000 distinct CDR3 sequences, just over 50% seen once, with over 20% in the top ten. Sequences were obtained from blood. Source of these receptors: a woman aged 55-70 years in good health. Each CDR3 is given with its conserved first and last residue. Each record gives: D gene, J gene, clone size, V gene, CDR3 protein, CDR3 DNA. A D gene is named only where the DNA matches it firmly. Size values are once, few and many counts, or a class for expanded clones, and some rows have none.

TRBD1,TRBJ2-5,once,TRBV27,CASGGPLSRDRVGPYF,TGTGCCAGCGGCGGCCCTCTCTCACGGGACAGGGTTGGTCCGTACTTC
-,TRBJ2-7,-,TRBV18,CASSPLGQTNEQYF,TGTGCCAGCTCGCCTCTGGGGCAGACGAATGAGCAGTACTTC
-,TRBJ1-4,-,TRBV4-2,CASSQDKGGDREKLFF,TGTGCCAGCAGCCAAGATAAAGGGGGGGATCGGGAAAAACTGTTTTTT
-,TRBJ2-1,few,TRBV27,CASSRPGLGHDEQFF,TGTGCCAGCAGCCGGCCGGGACTGGGACACGATGAGCAGTTCTTC
-,TRBJ2-5,few,TRBV27,CASRVGWTQYF,TGTGCCAGCAGGGTCGGATGGACCCAGTACTTC
-,TRBJ1-2,-,TRBV28,CASSLSGALFYGYTF,TGTGCCAGCAGTTTATCAGGGGCCCTATTCTATGGCTACACCTTC
TRBD2,TRBJ2-1,-,TRBV15,CATSRGAGVHEQFF,TGTGCCACCAGCAGAGGAGCGGGAGTCCATGAGCAGTTCTTC
-,TRBJ2-3,-,TRBV28,CACRSWSSDTQYF,TGTGCCTGCAGGTCGTGGAGTTCAGATACGCAGTATTTT
-,TRBJ2-4,-,TRBV4-2,CASSQGIEREREQYF,TGTGCCAGCAGCCAAGGCATTGAACGGGAAAGGGAGCAGTACTTC
TRBD2,TRBJ2-3,-,TRBV7-8,CASSPSGSYADTQYF,TGTGCCAGCAGCCCAAGCGGGAGCTATGCAGATACGCAGTATTTT
TRBD2,TRBJ2-1,-,TRBV9,CASSVLSGRAPNEQFF,TGTGCCAGCAGCGTCTTGAGCGGGAGGGCCCCAAATGAGCAGTTCTTC
-,TRBJ1-6,few,TRBV20-1,CSARSPGGYSPLHF,TGCAGTGCTAGATCCCCCGGGGGGTACTCACCCCTCCACTTT
-,TRBJ2-4,-,TRBV27,CASSLRASKNVQYF,TGTGCCAGCAGTTTACGAGCATCCAAAAACGTTCAGTACTTC
TRBD2,TRBJ2-5,-,TRBV4-3,CASSQGREQETQYF,TGCGCCAGCAGCCAAGGGCGGGAGCAAGAGACCCAGTACTTC
-,TRBJ2-5,few,TRBV18,CASSPATDGETQYF,TGTGCCAGCTCACCCGCAACGGACGGTGAGACCCAGTACTTC
TRBD1,TRBJ2-1,few,TRBV6-2/TRBV6-3,CASSFRGYEQFF,TGTGCCAGCAGTTTCAGGGGGTATGAGCAGTTCTTC
TRBD1,TRBJ2-3,few,TRBV24-1,CATSDLDRGDTDTQYF,TGTGCCACCAGTGACTTGGACAGGGGAGACACAGATACGCAGTATTTT
-,TRBJ2-3,-,TRBV10-3,CTISDPLLSTDTQYF,TGTACCATCAGTGACCCCCTCCTAAGCACAGATACGCAGTATTTT